A single TCR beta chain is shown here with its context. Its antigen is still unknown. The data originate from a study of T-cell memory formation after mild COVID-19. Looking at the study overall: TCR clusters were mostly confined to one donor each. General observations from the study: Later expanders leaned CD4+, whereas clones that contracted between day 15 and 85 were balanced CD4/CD8. Clones which contracted sat mainly in CM and EM if CD4+, and in EMRA if CD8+.

The CDR3 extends over 14 amino acids. Germline assignment: CDR1 SGHTA and CDR2 FQGTGA. Trimming stripped 2 bases from V and 4 bases from J, with 11 bases between. Researchers used 5'RACE with constant-segment primers to make TCR alpha and TCR beta cDNA libraries that carry sample barcodes and UMIs. TCRdb re-derived calls from the 5' RACE reads in MiXCR, one entry per CDR3 protein. The sample has hundreds of thousands of distinct CDR3 sequences; under 30% are singletons. Sequenced sample: PBMCs or a T cell subset sorted from them (not recorded which). The J gene is TRBJ2-5, the V gene TRBV7-3; possibly TRBD1 for D (5 bases). This TCR came from an adult woman who had mild COVID-19 (a few samples of this study predate the infection). Cell type and time point are not known. Written as DNA, the CDR3 is TGTGCCAGCAGCTTATACGCAGGGTTAGAGACCCAGTACTTC. Translated, it gives CASSLYAGLETQYF.